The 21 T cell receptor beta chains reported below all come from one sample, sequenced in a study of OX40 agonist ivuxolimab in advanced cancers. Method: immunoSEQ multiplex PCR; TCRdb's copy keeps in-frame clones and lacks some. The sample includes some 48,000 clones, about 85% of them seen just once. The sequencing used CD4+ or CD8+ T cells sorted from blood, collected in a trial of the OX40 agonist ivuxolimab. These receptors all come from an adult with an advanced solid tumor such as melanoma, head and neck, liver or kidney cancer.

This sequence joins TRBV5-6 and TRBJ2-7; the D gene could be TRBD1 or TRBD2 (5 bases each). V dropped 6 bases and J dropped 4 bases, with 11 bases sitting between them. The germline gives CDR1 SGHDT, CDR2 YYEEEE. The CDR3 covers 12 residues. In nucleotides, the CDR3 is TGTGCCAGCACTGGGGACGCGTACGAGCAGTACTTC. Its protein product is CASTGDAYEQYF.

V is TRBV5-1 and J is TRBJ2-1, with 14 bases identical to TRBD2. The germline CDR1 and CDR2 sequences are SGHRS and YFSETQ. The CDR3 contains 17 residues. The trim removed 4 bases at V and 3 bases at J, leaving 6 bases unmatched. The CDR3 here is CASSLGLAGDGYNEQFF. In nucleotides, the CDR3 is TGCGCCAGCAGCCTGGGACTAGCGGGAGATGGCTACAATGAGCAGTTCTTC.

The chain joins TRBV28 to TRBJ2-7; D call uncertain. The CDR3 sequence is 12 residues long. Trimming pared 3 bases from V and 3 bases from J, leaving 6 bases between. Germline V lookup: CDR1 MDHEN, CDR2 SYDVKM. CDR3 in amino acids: CASSFPGYEQYF. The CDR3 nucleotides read TGTGCCAGCAGTTTTCCGGGCTACGAGCAGTACTTC.

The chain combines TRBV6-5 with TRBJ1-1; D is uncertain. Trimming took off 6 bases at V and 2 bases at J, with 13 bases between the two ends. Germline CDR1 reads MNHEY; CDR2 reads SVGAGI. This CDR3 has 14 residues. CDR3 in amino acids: CASRADTFNTEAFF. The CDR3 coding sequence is TGTGCCAGCAGGGCAGACACCTTTAACACTGAAGCTTTCTTT.

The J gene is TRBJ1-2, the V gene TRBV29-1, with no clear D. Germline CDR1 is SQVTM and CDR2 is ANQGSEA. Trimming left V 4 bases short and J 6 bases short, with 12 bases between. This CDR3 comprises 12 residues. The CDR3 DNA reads TGCAGCGTTGCGGGAGCAAGGGATGGCTACACCTTC. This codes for CSVAGARDGYTF.

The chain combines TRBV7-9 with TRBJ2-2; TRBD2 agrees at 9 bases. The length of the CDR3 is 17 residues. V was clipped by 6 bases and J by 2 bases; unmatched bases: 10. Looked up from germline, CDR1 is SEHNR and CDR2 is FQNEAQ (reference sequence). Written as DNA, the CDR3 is TGTGCCAGCAGAGGGGCGGGAGGGCCTCAAAACACCGGGGAGCTGTTTTTT. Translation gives CASRGAGGPQNTGELFF.

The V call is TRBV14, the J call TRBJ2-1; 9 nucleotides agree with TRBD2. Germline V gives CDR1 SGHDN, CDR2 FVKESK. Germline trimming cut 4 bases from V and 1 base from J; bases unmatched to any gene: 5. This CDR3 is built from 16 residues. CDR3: CASSLPSGMSYNEQFF. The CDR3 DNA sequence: TGTGCCAGCAGCCTTCCTAGCGGGATGTCCTACAATGAGCAGTTCTTC.

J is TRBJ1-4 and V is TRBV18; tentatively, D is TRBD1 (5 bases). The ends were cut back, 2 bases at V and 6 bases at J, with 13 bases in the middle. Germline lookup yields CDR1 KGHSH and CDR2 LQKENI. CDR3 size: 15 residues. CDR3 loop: CASSPMDTRDEKLFF. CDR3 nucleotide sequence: TGTGCCAGCTCACCAATGGACACCCGAGATGAAAAACTGTTTTTT. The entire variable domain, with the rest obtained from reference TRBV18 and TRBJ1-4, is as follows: NAGVMQNPRHLVRRRGQEARLRCSPMKGHSHVYWYRQLPEEGLKFMVYLQKENIIDESGMPKERFSAEFPKEGPSILRIQQVVRGDSAAYFCASSPMDTRDEKLFFGSGTQLSVL.

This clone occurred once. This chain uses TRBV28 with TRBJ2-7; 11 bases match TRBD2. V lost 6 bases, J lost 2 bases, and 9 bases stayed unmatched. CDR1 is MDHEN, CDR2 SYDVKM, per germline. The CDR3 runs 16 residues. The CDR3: CASRSLGTSGTYEQYF. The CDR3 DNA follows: TGTGCCAGCAGGTCCCTTGGGACTAGCGGTACCTACGAGCAGTACTTC.

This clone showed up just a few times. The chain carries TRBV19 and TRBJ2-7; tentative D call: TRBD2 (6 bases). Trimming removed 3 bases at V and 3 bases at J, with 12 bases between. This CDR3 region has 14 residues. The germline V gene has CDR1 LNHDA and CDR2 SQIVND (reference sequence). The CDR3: CASSMGGPLYEQYF. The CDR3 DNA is TGTGCCAGTAGTATGGGGGGACCCCTCTACGAGCAGTACTTC.

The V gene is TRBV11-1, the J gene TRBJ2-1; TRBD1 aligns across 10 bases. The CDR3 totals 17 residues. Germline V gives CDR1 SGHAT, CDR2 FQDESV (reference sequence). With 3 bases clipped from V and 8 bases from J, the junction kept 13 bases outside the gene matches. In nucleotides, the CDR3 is TGTGCCAGCAGCTTGGATGACAGGGGGCTACGTATAGATGAGCAGTTCTTC. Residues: CASSLDDRGLRIDEQFF.

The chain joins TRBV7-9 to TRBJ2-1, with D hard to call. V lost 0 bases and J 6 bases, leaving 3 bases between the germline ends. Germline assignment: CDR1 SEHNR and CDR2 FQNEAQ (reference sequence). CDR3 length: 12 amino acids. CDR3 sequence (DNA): TGTGCCAGCAGCTTAGCCGTCAATGAGCAGTTCTTC. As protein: CASSLAVNEQFF.

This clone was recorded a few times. The chain's CDR3 is CASSFIQGLSYGYTF. Here the CDR3 DNA reads TGTGCCAGCAGCTTCATTCAGGGGTTGAGCTATGGCTACACCTTC. The chain joins TRBV7-9 to TRBJ1-2; D possibly corresponds to TRBD1 (6 bases). Germline CDR1 reads SEHNR; CDR2 reads FQNEAQ (reference sequence). Trimming pared 3 bases from V and 4 bases from J, leaving 15 bases between. This CDR3 has 15 amino acids.

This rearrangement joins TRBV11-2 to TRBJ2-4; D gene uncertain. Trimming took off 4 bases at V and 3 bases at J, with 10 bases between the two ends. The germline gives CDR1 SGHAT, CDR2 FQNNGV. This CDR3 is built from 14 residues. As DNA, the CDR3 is TGTGCCAGCAGCTCTCCGGATAACAAAAACATTCAGTACTTC. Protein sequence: CASSSPDNKNIQYF.

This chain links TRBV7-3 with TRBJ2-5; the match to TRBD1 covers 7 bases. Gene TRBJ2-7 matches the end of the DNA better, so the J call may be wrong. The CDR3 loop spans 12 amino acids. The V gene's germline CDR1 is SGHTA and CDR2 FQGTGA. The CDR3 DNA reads TGTGCCAGCAGCCTGACAGGGCACGAGCAGTACTTC. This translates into CASSLTGHEQYF.

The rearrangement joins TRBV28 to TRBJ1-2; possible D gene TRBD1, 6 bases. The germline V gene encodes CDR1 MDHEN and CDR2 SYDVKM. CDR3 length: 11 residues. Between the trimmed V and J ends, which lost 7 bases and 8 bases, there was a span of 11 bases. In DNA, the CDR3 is TGTGCCAGCACGACAGGATGGGGCTACACCTTC. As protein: CASTTGWGYTF.

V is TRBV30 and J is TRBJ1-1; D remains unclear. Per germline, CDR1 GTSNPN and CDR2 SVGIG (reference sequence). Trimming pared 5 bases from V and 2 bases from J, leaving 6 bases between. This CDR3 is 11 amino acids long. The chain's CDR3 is CAWDLNTEAFF. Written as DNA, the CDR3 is TGTGCCTGGGACCTCAACACTGAAGCTTTCTTT. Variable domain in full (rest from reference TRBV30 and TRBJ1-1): SQTIHQWPATLVQPVGSPLSLECTVEGTSNPNLYWYRQAAGRGLQLLFYSVGIGQISSEVPQNLSASRPQDRQFILSSKKLLLSDSGFYLCAWDLNTEAFFGQGTRLTVV.

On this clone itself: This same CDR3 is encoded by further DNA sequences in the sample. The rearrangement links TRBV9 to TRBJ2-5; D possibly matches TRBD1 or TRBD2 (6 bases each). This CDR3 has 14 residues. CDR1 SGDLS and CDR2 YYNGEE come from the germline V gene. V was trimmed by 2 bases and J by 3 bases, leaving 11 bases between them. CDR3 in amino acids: CASSVGGLKETQYF. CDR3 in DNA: TGTGCCAGCAGCGTTGGGGGGCTCAAAGAGACCCAGTACTTC.

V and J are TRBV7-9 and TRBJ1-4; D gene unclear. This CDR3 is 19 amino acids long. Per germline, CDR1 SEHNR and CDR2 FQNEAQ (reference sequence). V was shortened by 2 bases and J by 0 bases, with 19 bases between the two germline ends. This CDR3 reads CASSLPISRTVATNEKLFF. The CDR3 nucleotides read TGTGCCAGCAGCTTACCCATCTCCCGGACGGTTGCAACTAATGAAAAACTGTTTTTT.

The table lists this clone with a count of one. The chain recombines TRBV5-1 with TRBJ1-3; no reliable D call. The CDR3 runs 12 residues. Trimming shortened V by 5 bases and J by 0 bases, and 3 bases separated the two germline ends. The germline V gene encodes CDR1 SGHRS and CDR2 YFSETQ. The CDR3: CASRDSGNTIYF. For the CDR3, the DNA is TGCGCCAGCAGAGACTCTGGAAACACCATATATTTT.

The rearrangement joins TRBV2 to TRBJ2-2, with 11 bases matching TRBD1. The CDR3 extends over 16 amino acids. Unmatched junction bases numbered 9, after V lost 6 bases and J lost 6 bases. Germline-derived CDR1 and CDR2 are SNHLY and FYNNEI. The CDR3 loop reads CASSTPGQGVSGELFF. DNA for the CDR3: TGTGCCAGCAGCACTCCGGGACAGGGGGTGTCCGGGGAGCTGTTTTTT.